A selection of T cell receptor beta chains follows, all from one sample in a study of OX40 agonist ivuxolimab in advanced cancers. Profiled with immunoSEQ multiplex PCR; TCRdb holds only in-frame clones, not every one. The sample holds tens of thousands of clones, roughly 85% seen once. The sample was CD4+ or CD8+ T cells sorted from blood, taken in a trial of the OX40 agonist ivuxolimab. The receptors were gathered from an adult with an advanced solid tumor such as melanoma, head and neck, liver or kidney cancer. Both conserved end residues are part of each CDR3. The order of the fields is clone size, V gene, D gene, J gene, CDR3 protein, CDR3 DNA. A D gene is named only where the DNA matches it firmly. Clone size is shown for a subset of rows, as once, few, many or a class of expanded clone.

>.|TRBV29-1|.|TRBJ1-5
CSVEGGEAGQPQHF
TGCAGCGTTGAGGGGGGGGAAGCGGGACAGCCCCAGCATTTT
>.|TRBV6-1|TRBD1|TRBJ1-1
CASSEPPFGQGLIEAFF
TGTGCCAGCAGTGAACCGCCTTTCGGACAGGGGCTTATTGAAGCTTTCTTT
>.|TRBV14|.|TRBJ2-1
CASSQLGSSYNEQFF
TGTGCCAGCAGCCAACTGGGCAGCTCCTACAATGAGCAGTTCTTC
>.|TRBV28|.|TRBJ1-5
CASTRFLGDQPQHF
TGTGCCAGCACCCGTTTTTTGGGAGATCAGCCCCAGCATTTT
>.|TRBV9|.|TRBJ1-2
CASSVGNQGLGYGYTF
TGTGCCAGCAGCGTAGGGAATCAGGGTTTAGGCTATGGCTACACCTTC
>once|TRBV28|.|TRBJ1-6
CASSLGGTGISPLHF
TGTGCCAGCAGTTTAGGTGGGACGGGAATTTCACCCCTCCACTTT
>.|TRBV9|TRBD2|TRBJ2-7
CASSVSGGLDEQYF
TGTGCCAGCAGCGTTAGCGGGGGATTGGACGAGCAGTACTTC
>.|TRBV5-5|.|TRBJ1-1
CASSLGSQMNTEAFF
TGTGCCAGCAGCTTGGGCTCCCAGATGAACACTGAAGCTTTCTTT
>.|TRBV27|.|TRBJ1-5
CASSLSGDNQPQHF
TGTGCCAGCAGTTTATCGGGAGACAATCAGCCCCAGCATTTT
>.|TRBV2|TRBD2|TRBJ2-5
CASSDVSLAGGETQYF
TGTGCCAGCAGTGACGTTTCTCTAGCGGGGGGCGAGACCCAGTACTTC